This is a list of T cell receptor beta chains from one sample in a study of blood T cell repertoires in COVID-19. Repertoires were generated with immunoSEQ multiplex PCR, while TCRdb's copy carries only in-frame clones and drops some. The table includes a few hundred thousand clones, 70% to 90% detected once. Sequencing input: peripheral blood. The receptor source for this set is a man aged 35-49 years with acute or convalescent COVID-19. The CDR3 runs from the conserved cysteine through the conserved F or W. A D gene is named only where the DNA matches it firmly. A clone size is listed for some rows: how often the clone was seen (once, few, many), or a class if it is expanded.

abundance,v_gene,len,d_gene,j_gene,CDR3aa,CDR3nt
-,TRBV29-1,14,-,TRBJ2-1,CSVRGRSSYNEQFF,TGCAGCGTCAGGGGGAGGAGCTCCTACAATGAGCAGTTCTTC
-,TRBV19,15,TRBD1,TRBJ1-5,CASNAGQGIGQPQHF,TGTGCCAGTAACGCAGGACAGGGGATTGGTCAGCCCCAGCATTTT
-,TRBV3-1/TRBV3-2,13,TRBD1,TRBJ1-1,CASSPDRVTEAFF,TGTGCCAGCAGCCCGGACAGGGTCACTGAAGCTTTCTTT
-,TRBV5-1,13,-,TRBJ2-5,CASSPGTLETQYF,TGCGCCAGCAGCCCAGGGACACTAGAGACCCAGTACTTC
-,TRBV2,14,TRBD1,TRBJ1-2,CASRRGTGNYGYTF,TGTGCCAGCCGCAGGGGGACAGGCAACTATGGCTACACCTTC
once,TRBV10-3,13,-,TRBJ2-5,CAITERKQETQYF,TGTGCCATCACCGAGCGGAAACAAGAGACCCAGTACTTC
-,TRBV3-1/TRBV3-2,13,TRBD1,TRBJ1-5,CASSRDRAQPQHF,TGTGCCAGCAGTCGGGACAGGGCTCAGCCCCAGCATTTT
-,TRBV27,21,TRBD1,TRBJ2-6,CASSFWPGGLLLSSGANVLTF,TGTGCCAGCAGTTTCTGGCCAGGGGGTCTCCTCTTAAGCTCTGGGGCCAACGTCCTGACTTTC
-,TRBV12-3/TRBV12-4,13,TRBD2,TRBJ2-5,CASSLGGAETQYF,TGTGCCAGCAGTTTGGGAGGGGCCGAGACCCAGTACTTC
once,TRBV10-2,15,TRBD1,TRBJ1-2,CASSEAAGGYYGYTF,TGCGCCAGCAGTGAAGCGGCAGGGGGCTACTATGGCTACACCTTC
-,TRBV27,15,-,TRBJ1-1,CASSLSWRENTEAFF,TGTGCCAGCAGTTTATCGTGGAGGGAGAACACTGAAGCTTTCTTT
-,TRBV6-2/TRBV6-3,14,-,TRBJ1-1,CASSLTWQGTEAFF,TGTGCCAGCAGCCTAACCTGGCAGGGCACTGAAGCTTTCTTT
once,TRBV5-1,17,TRBD2,TRBJ2-2,CASSRLAGGPNTGELFF,TGCGCCAGCAGCCGCCTAGCGGGGGGGCCGAACACCGGGGAGCTGTTTTTT
once,TRBV7-9,15,TRBD2,TRBJ2-7,CASSFSGVNSYEQYF,TGTGCCAGCAGCTTTAGCGGGGTTAACTCCTACGAGCAGTACTTC
-,TRBV7-2,14,-,TRBJ2-1,CASSLETGTNEQFF,TGTGCCAGCAGCTTAGAAACAGGGACAAATGAGCAGTTCTTC
-,TRBV19,18,-,TRBJ2-1,CASSIAPDSDPSYNEQFF,TGTGCCAGTAGTATCGCCCCCGACTCCGACCCATCCTACAATGAGCAGTTCTTC
-,TRBV28,14,-,TRBJ1-2,CASSLTGTPKNYTF,TGTGCCAGCAGTTTAACCGGGACACCGAAGAATTACACCTTC
-,TRBV5-1,16,TRBD2,TRBJ2-3,CASSGGTSGFTDTQYF,TGCGCCAGCAGCGGTGGTACTAGCGGCTTCACAGATACGCAGTATTTT
-,TRBV2,13,-,TRBJ1-6,CASSESRNSPLHF,TGTGCCAGCAGTGAATCCAGAAATTCACCCCTCCACTTT
-,TRBV6-6,15,-,TRBJ2-1,CASSPLRSLDNEQFF,TGTGCCAGCAGCCCCCTTCGGAGTCTTGACAATGAGCAGTTCTTC
once,TRBV5-8,16,-,TRBJ1-5,CASSSRVGELSQPQHF,TGTGCCAGCAGCTCCCGGGTCGGGGAGCTAAGTCAGCCCCAGCATTTT
once,TRBV5-1,15,TRBD1,TRBJ1-2,CASTPGTADSGGYTF,TGCGCCAGCACTCCCGGGACAGCCGATTCTGGTGGCTACACCTTC
-,TRBV19,13,TRBD1,TRBJ1-5,CATLGTDNQPQHF,TGTGCCACCCTCGGGACAGACAATCAGCCCCAGCATTTT
-,TRBV12-3/TRBV12-4,13,TRBD1,TRBJ1-2,CASSSGGSYGYTF,TGTGCCAGCAGTTCAGGGGGCTCCTATGGCTACACCTTC
-,TRBV7-8,10,-,TRBJ1-1,CATRGNEAFF,TGTGCCACCCGCGGTAATGAAGCTTTCTTT
-,TRBV6-5,14,TRBD1,TRBJ2-3,CASQRTGRTDTQYF,TGTGCCAGCCAGCGGACAGGGCGGACAGATACGCAGTATTTT
once,TRBV28,13,-,TRBJ1-6,CASRTPGDSPLHF,TGTGCCAGCAGAACCCCGGGGGACTCACCCCTCCACTTT
-,TRBV2,14,TRBD1,TRBJ1-4,CASGPGQSNEKLFF,TGTGCCAGCGGGCCGGGACAGTCTAATGAAAAACTGTTTTTT